What follows are 27 T cell receptor beta chains derived from one specimen sequenced in a study of cytomegalovirus exposure and HLA in healthy donors. The PCR used 60 Vbeta and 13 Jbeta primers. The method was immunoSEQ multiplex PCR; TCRdb's version includes in-frame clones alone and lacks a portion of them. This sample has 170,000 or so clones, with roughly 80% found just once. Sequenced input: PBMCs. The receptors stem from a boy younger than 10 in good health and CMV-seronegative.

The table lists this clone with a few counts. CDR3 DNA: TGTGCCTGGACAGCTAACTATGGCTACACCTTC. Amino acids: CAWTANYGYTF. This chain connects TRBV30 to TRBJ1-2; D gene ambiguous. Trimming left V 4 bases short and J 0 bases short, with 3 bases between. The CDR3 has 11 residues. Germline V gene sequence: CDR1 GTSNPN, CDR2 SVGIG (reference sequence).

V gene TRBV6-1 combines with J gene TRBJ1-2, with D perhaps TRBD1 (6 bases). This CDR3 comprises 14 residues. Trimming removed 2 bases from V and 9 bases from J, with 16 bases in between. Germline CDR1 MNHNS, CDR2 SASEGT. This CDR3 reads CASSEPGGPKSYTF. CDR3 sequence (DNA): TGTGCCAGCAGTGAACCGGGGGGCCCTAAAAGCTACACCTTC.

This chain joins TRBV5-1 and TRBJ2-5; D may be TRBD2 (5 bases). The germline V gene encodes CDR1 SGHRS and CDR2 YFSETQ. CDR3 size: 13 residues. V lost 3 bases to trimming and J lost 8 bases, with 14 bases between them. This chain's CDR3 is CASSWESSETQYF. CDR3 in DNA: TGCGCCAGCAGCTGGGAGTCGTCGGAAACCCAGTACTTC.

V usage is TRBV15 and J usage is TRBJ2-5; 8 bases agree with TRBD1. Unmatched junction bases numbered 16, after V lost 1 base and J lost 9 bases. The germline V gene has CDR1 LNHNV and CDR2 YYDKDF (reference sequence). This CDR3 contains 17 residues. CDR3 protein: CATSRGALGQAAAAQYF. In nucleotides, the CDR3 is TGTGCCACCAGCAGAGGGGCCCTGGGACAGGCGGCGGCGGCCCAGTACTTC. Full variable domain (missing parts from reference TRBV15 and TRBJ2-5): DAMVIQNPRYQVTQFGKPVTLSCSQTLNHNVMYWYQQKSSQAPKLLFHYYDKDFNNEADTPDNFQSRRPNTSFCFLDIRSPGLGDTAMYLCATSRGALGQAAAAQYFGPGTRLLVL.

This chain joins TRBV7-2 and TRBJ2-3; TRBD2 agrees at 11 bases. This CDR3 is 15 amino acids long. CDR1 is SGHTA, CDR2 FQGNSA, per germline. With V trimmed by 3 bases and J by 2 bases, 1 base remained unmatched. In DNA, the CDR3 is TGTGCCAGCAGCTTGGGACTAGCGGCCACAGATACGCAGTATTTT. Protein: CASSLGLAATDTQYF.

The rearrangement uses TRBV5-1 and TRBJ2-5, with D maybe TRBD2 (5 bases). The CDR3 sequence is 15 residues long. V was pared by 0 bases and J by 0 bases, with 9 bases between. Looked up from germline, CDR1 is SGHRS and CDR2 is YFSETQ. The DNA of the CDR3 is TGCGCCAGCAGCTTGGACAGCGGAAACCAAGAGACCCAGTACTTC. Protein product: CASSLDSGNQETQYF.

The V call is TRBV11-3, the J call TRBJ2-5, with D maybe TRBD2 (5 bases). Trimming took off 4 bases at V and 0 bases at J, with 9 bases between the two ends. Germline V gene lookup returns CDR1 SGHNT and CDR2 YENEEA. This CDR3 has 14 amino acids. The CDR3 loop is CASSSLLDQETQYF. In nucleotides, the CDR3 is TGTGCCAGCAGCTCTTTACTAGACCAAGAGACCCAGTACTTC.

The rearrangement links TRBV30 to TRBJ2-5; the match to TRBD2 covers 11 bases. Per germline, CDR1 GTSNPN and CDR2 SVGIG (reference sequence). The CDR3 contains 15 residues. J lost 4 bases, V lost 0 bases, and 4 bases had no gene match. CDR3 in amino acids: CAWSVLAGAIETQYF. CDR3 sequence (DNA): TGTGCCTGGAGTGTACTAGCGGGAGCAATAGAGACCCAGTACTTC.

The rearrangement links TRBV5-8 to TRBJ1-5; D is unclear. The CDR3 loop spans 13 amino acids. V dropped 4 bases and J dropped 4 bases, with 9 bases sitting between them. The germline CDR1 and CDR2 sequences are SGHTS and YDEGEE. Here the CDR3 DNA reads TGTGCCAGCAGCCCCGAGGCGAATCAGCCCCAGCATTTT. Translating it yields CASSPEANQPQHF. The full variable domain, rest sourced from reference TRBV5-8 and TRBJ1-5, is EAGVTQSPTHLIKTRGQQATLRCSPISGHTSVYWYQQALGLGLQFLLWYDEGEERNRGNFPPRFSGRQFPNYSSELNVNALELEDSALYLCASSPEANQPQHFGDGTRLSIL.

The chain links TRBV7-3 to TRBJ2-1; 12 bases map to TRBD2. CDR1 is SGHTA and CDR2 is FQGTGA in the germline V gene. Germline trimming cut 0 bases from V and 0 bases from J; bases unmatched to any gene: 9. The CDR3 contains 20 residues. The CDR3 region has the DNA TGTGCCAGCAGCTTAACTGCTAGCGGGAGGGCCTCGAGCTCCTACAATGAGCAGTTCTTC. Amino acids: CASSLTASGRASSSYNEQFF.

The chain joins TRBV7-7 to TRBJ2-1, with 9 bases lining up with TRBD1. CDR1 SSHAT and CDR2 FNYEAQ come from the germline V gene (reference sequence). This CDR3 has 12 residues. As DNA, the CDR3 is TGTGCTAGCGGCACAGGGGGCGGTGAGCAGTTCTTC. Translated: CASGTGGGEQFF.

This rearrangement joins TRBV4-1 to TRBJ2-7; TRBD2 matches at 9 bases. V shed 8 bases and J 5 bases; nucleotides not matched to a gene: 13. CDR3 length: 15 amino acids. The germline V gene has CDR1 MGHRA and CDR2 YSYEKL. This chain's CDR3 is CASSLSGREGNEQYF. The CDR3 nucleotides are TGCGCCAGCTCCCTATCTGGGCGGGAGGGGAACGAGCAGTACTTC.

The count of this clone is one. The CDR3 loop reads CASRLQGFGNHEQFF. CDR3 in DNA: TGTGCCAGCAGACTCCAGGGTTTCGGCAATCATGAGCAGTTCTTC. V is TRBV28 and J is TRBJ2-1; D is perhaps TRBD1 (5 bases). Germline V gene lookup returns CDR1 MDHEN and CDR2 SYDVKM. The CDR3 runs to 15 residues. The V end was cut by 6 bases, the J end by 8 bases, with 20 bases between.

The chain uses TRBV4-1 and TRBJ2-6; tentatively, D is TRBD1 (6 bases). The CDR3 consists of 15 residues. Germline assignment: CDR1 MGHRA and CDR2 YSYEKL. The V end lost 4 bases, the J end lost 2 bases, and 9 bases lay between the germline ends. Here the CDR3 reads CASSPYRAGANVLTF. The CDR3 coding sequence is TGCGCCAGCAGCCCCTACAGGGCTGGGGCCAACGTCCTGACTTTC.

CDR3 amino acids: CAIRGKQLSTDTQYF. The CDR3 region has the DNA TGTGCCATCCGCGGGAAGCAATTAAGCACAGATACGCAGTATTTT. V gene TRBV10-3 combines with J gene TRBJ2-3; D might be TRBD2 (6 bases). The CDR3 totals 15 residues. CDR1 and CDR2 (germline): ENHRY, SYGVKD. Trimming cost V 8 bases and J 0 bases, with 15 bases left between them.

The chain uses TRBV2 and TRBJ2-1, with 9 bases identical to TRBD2. The J segment lost 9 bases and the V segment lost 3 bases, leaving 9 bases of the junction unmatched. The CDR3 loop spans 15 amino acids. CDR1 is SNHLY and CDR2 is FYNNEI in the germline V gene. CDR3 sequence reads: CASSDPREGNAEQFF. In nucleotides, the CDR3 is TGTGCCAGCAGTGACCCGCGGGAGGGGAATGCTGAGCAGTTCTTC.

The count of this clone is one. The rearrangement uses TRBV7-3 and TRBJ2-1, with 10 nucleotides matching TRBD1. CDR1 is SGHTA, CDR2 FQGTGA, per germline. The trim removed 5 bases at V and 12 bases at J, leaving 10 bases unmatched. The CDR3 has 14 residues. The CDR3 loop reads CASSTQTGGVGQFF. Here the CDR3 DNA reads TGTGCCAGCAGCACACAGACAGGGGGCGTTGGGCAGTTCTTC.

This chain connects TRBV6-6 to TRBJ2-1; 9 bases match TRBD2. The V and J ends lost 0 bases and 7 bases, in that order; junction bases with no gene match: 4. CDR1 is MNHNY and CDR2 is SVGAGI in the germline V gene (reference sequence). The CDR3 spans 15 residues. The CDR3 protein is CASSYSDSGSNEQFF. As DNA, the CDR3 is TGTGCCAGCAGTTACTCTGATAGCGGGAGTAATGAGCAGTTCTTC.

This clone has more than one count but fewer than ten. The chain couples TRBV7-9 to TRBJ2-1, with TRBD2 matching over 14 bases. The germline CDR1 and CDR2 sequences are SEHNR and FQNEAQ (reference sequence). The CDR3 is 15 amino acids. J lost 8 bases, V lost 4 bases, and 4 bases had no gene match. The CDR3 here is CASSSGLAGVDEQFF. The CDR3 DNA reads as TGTGCCAGCAGCTCGGGACTAGCGGGAGTGGATGAGCAGTTCTTC.

This clone has a single count. V and J are TRBV5-1 and TRBJ2-3, with a possible D match to TRBD2 (6 bases). Trimming removed 4 bases at V and 6 bases at J, with 18 bases between. Germline loops: CDR1 SGHRS, CDR2 YFSETQ. There are 15 residues in the CDR3. CDR3: CASSPEPGLGDTQYF. CDR3 in DNA: TGCGCCAGCAGCCCCGAGCCGGGACTCGGGGATACGCAGTATTTT.

The chain recombines TRBV11-2 with TRBJ2-7; 13 positions agree with TRBD2. J lost 4 bases, V lost 4 bases, and 13 bases had no gene match. The CDR3 has 18 residues. Germline V gene data show CDR1 as SGHAT and CDR2 as FQNNGV. Here the CDR3 reads CASSSRSLRLAGGYEQYF. The CDR3 nucleotides are TGTGCCAGCAGCTCGCGATCCTTAAGACTAGCGGGAGGTTACGAGCAGTACTTC.

The genes are TRBV28 and TRBJ1-4, with no clear D. The V end lost 6 bases, the J end lost 7 bases, and 3 bases lay between the germline ends. CDR3 length: 10 residues. Germline V gene lookup returns CDR1 MDHEN and CDR2 SYDVKM. The CDR3 sequence is CASSGEKLFF. The CDR3 coding sequence is TGTGCCAGCAGCGGTGAAAAACTGTTTTTT.

This CDR3 reads CASSEGGGRANTEAFF. The CDR3 DNA reads as TGCGCCAGCAGTGAGGGGGGGGGCAGAGCGAACACTGAAGCTTTCTTT. The rearrangement uses TRBV10-1 and TRBJ1-1; perhaps TRBD1 as D (6 bases). This CDR3 is 16 amino acids long. Trimming took off 2 bases at V and 1 base at J, with 14 bases between the two ends. Germline-derived CDR1 and CDR2 are WNHNN and SYGVQD (reference sequence).

J is TRBJ2-7 and V is TRBV9, with 9 bases fitting TRBD2. The J segment lost 3 bases and the V segment lost 4 bases, leaving 11 bases of the junction unmatched. CDR1 and CDR2 from the germline V gene are SGDLS and YYNGEE. The CDR3 contains 16 residues. This CDR3 reads CASSPEASGDLYEQYF. Written as DNA, the CDR3 is TGTGCCAGCAGCCCTGAAGCTAGCGGGGACCTCTACGAGCAGTACTTC.

The chain is built from TRBV2 and TRBJ1-4; D unclear. CDR1 and CDR2 (germline): SNHLY, FYNNEI. V shed 6 bases and J shed 0 bases, with 11 bases lying between them. The CDR3 is 15 residues long. In DNA form, the CDR3 reads TGTGCCAGCAGCGGGTTATTTCCAACTAATGAAAAACTGTTTTTT. The encoded protein is CASSGLFPTNEKLFF.

V and J are TRBV19 and TRBJ1-1; D uncertain. V was cut by 6 bases and J by 10 bases, with 18 bases left in between. Germline CDR1 LNHDA, CDR2 SQIVND (reference sequence). This CDR3 contains 13 residues. DNA for the CDR3: TGTGCCAGTAGCGCCCGCGTCGCGGAAGGAGCTTTCTTT. This translates into CASSARVAEGAFF. Combining the CDR3 with reference TRBV19 and TRBJ1-1 gives the whole variable domain DGGITQSPKYLFRKEGQNVTLSCEQNLNHDAMYWYRQDPGQGLRLIYYSQIVNDFQKGDIAEGYSVSREKKESFPLTVTSAQKNPTAFYLCASSARVAEGAFFGQGTRLTVV.

The chain recombines TRBV15 with TRBJ2-3; TRBD1 matches 10 bases. Germline lookup yields CDR1 LNHNV and CDR2 YYDKDF (reference sequence). This CDR3 is 17 amino acids long. Trimming took 1 base from V and 5 from J; bases not matched to a gene: 9. The CDR3 loop reads CATSRGLTGGLKDTQYF. The CDR3 DNA is TGTGCCACCAGCAGAGGTTTGACAGGGGGCCTGAAAGATACGCAGTATTTT.